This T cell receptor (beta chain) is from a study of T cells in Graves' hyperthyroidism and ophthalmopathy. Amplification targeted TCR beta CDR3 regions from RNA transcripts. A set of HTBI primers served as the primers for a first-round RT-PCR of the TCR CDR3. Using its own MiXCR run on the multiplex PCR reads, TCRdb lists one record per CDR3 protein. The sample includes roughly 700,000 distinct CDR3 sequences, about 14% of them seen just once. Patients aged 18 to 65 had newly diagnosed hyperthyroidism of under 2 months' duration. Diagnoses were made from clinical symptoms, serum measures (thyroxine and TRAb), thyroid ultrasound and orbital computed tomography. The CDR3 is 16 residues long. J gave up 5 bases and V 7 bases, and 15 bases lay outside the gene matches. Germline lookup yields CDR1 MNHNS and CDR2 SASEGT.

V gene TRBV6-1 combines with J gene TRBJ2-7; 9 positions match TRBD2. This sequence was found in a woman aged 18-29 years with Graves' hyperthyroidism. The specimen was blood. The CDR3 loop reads CASTPGPGLANDEQYF. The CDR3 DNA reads TGTGCCAGCACGCCTGGACCGGGACTAGCAAACGACGAGCAGTACTTC.